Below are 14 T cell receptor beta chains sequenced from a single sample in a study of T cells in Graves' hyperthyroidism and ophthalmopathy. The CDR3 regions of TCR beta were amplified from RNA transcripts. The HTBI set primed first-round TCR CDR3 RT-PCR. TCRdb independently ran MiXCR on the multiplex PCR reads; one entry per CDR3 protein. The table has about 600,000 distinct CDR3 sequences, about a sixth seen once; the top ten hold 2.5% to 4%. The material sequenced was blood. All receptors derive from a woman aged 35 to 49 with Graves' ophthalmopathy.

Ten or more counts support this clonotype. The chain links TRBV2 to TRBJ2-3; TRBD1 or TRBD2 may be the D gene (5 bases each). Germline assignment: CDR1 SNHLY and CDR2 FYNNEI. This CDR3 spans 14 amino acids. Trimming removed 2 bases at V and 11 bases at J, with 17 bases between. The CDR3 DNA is TGTGCCAGCAGTGAATCAGTCGGGGCCCATGTGCAGTATTTT. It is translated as CASSESVGAHVQYF.

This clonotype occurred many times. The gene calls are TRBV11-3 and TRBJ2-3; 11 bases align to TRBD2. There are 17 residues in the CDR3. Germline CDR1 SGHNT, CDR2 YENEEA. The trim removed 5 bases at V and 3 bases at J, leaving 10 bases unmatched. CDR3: CASSHARTSGGTDTQYF. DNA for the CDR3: TGTGCCAGCAGCCACGCTCGCACTAGCGGGGGAACAGATACGCAGTATTTT.

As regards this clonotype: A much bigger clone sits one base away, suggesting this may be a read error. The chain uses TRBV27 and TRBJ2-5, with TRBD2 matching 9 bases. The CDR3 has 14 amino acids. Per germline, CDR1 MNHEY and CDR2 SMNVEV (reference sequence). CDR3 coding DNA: TGTGCCAGCAGTCCGCGGGGGGGTCGAGAGACCCGGTACTTC. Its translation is CASSPRGGRETRYF.

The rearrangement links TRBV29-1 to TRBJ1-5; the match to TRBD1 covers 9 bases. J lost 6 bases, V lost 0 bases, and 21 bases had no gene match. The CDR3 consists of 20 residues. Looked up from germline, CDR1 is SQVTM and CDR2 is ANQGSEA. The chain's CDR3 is CSVEDVTGTGFSEGGQPQHF. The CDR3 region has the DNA TGCAGCGTTGAAGACGTGACCGGGACAGGGTTTTCGGAAGGGGGTCAGCCCCAGCATTTT.

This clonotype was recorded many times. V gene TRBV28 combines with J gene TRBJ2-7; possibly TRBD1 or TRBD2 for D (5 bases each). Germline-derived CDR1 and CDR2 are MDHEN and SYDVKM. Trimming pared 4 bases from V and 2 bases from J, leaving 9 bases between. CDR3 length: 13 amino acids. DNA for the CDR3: TGTGCCAGCAGTTATCAGGGAGCCTACGAGCAGTACTTC. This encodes CASSYQGAYEQYF. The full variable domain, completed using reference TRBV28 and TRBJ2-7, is DVKVTQSSRYLVKRTGEKVFLECVQDMDHENMFWYRQDPGLGLRLIYFSYDVKMKEKGDIPEGYSVSREKKERFSLILESASTNQTSMYLCASSYQGAYEQYFGPGTRLTVT.

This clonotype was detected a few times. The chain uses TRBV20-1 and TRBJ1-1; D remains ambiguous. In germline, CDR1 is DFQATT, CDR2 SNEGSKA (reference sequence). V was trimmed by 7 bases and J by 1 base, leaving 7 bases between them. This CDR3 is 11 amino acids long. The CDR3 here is CSVSGNTEAFF. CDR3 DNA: TGCAGTGTATCAGGGAACACTGAAGCTTTCTTT.

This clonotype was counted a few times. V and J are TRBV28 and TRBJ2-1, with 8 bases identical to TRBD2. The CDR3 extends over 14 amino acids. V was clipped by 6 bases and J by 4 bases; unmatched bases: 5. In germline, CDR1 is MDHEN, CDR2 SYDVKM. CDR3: CASSSGGRYNEQFF. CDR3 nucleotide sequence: TGTGCCAGCAGCTCGGGAGGGAGGTACAATGAGCAGTTCTTC.

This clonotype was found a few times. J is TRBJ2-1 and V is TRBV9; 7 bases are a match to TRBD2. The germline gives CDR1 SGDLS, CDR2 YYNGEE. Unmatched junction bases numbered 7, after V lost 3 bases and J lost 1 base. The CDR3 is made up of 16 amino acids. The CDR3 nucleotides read TGTGCCAGCAGCGAGTATAGCGGGTCTTCCTACAATGAGCAGTTCTTC. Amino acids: CASSEYSGSSYNEQFF.

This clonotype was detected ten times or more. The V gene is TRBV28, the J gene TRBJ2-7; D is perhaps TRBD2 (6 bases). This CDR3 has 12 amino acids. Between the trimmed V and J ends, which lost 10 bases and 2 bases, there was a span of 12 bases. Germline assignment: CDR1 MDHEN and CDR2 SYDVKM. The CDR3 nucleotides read TGTGCCACCACGGGGGTAACCTACGAGCAGTACTTC. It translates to CATTGVTYEQYF.

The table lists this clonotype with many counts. This chain's CDR3 is CASSPYSQGVSGSENEQFF. The CDR3 DNA follows: TGTGCCAGCAGTCCTTATAGTCAGGGAGTTAGCGGGTCGGAGAATGAGCAGTTCTTC. This rearrangement joins TRBV28 to TRBJ2-1, with 7 bases identical to TRBD2. The CDR3 contains 19 residues. V gave up 5 bases and J gave up 7 bases; unmatched junction bases: 23. Germline V gene lookup returns CDR1 MDHEN and CDR2 SYDVKM.

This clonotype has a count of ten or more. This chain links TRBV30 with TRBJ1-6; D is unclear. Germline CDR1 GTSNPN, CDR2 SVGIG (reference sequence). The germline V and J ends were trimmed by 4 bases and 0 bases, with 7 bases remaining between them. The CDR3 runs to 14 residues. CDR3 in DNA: TGTGCCTGGAACCCGAGCTCCTATAATTCACCCCTCCACTTT. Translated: CAWNPSSYNSPLHF.

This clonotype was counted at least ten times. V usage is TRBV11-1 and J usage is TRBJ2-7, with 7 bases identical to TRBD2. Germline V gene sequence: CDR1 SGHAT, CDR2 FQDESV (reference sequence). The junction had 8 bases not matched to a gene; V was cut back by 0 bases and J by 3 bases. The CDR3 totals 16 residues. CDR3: CASSLALTSGVYEQYF. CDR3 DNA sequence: TGTGCCAGCAGCTTAGCTCTCACGAGCGGGGTCTACGAGCAGTACTTC.

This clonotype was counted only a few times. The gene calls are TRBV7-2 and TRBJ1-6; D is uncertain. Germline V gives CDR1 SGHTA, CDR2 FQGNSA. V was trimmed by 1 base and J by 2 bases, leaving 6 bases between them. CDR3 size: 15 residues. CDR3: CASSLGSTYNSPLHF. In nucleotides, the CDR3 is TGTGCCAGCAGCTTAGGTAGCACCTATAATTCACCCCTCCACTTT.

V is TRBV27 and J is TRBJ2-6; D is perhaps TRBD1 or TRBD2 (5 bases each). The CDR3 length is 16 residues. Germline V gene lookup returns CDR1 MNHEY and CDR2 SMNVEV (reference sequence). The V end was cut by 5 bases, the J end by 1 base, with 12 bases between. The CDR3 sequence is CASSPWDPSGANVLTF. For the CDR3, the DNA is TGTGCCAGCAGTCCCTGGGACCCTTCTGGGGCCAACGTCCTGACTTTC.